This record looks at one T cell receptor (beta chain) sequence and its context. The sample comes from a study of technical replicates of blood from several donors. Here immunoSEQ multiplex PCR was the method, and the copy in TCRdb shows in-frame clones only, minus some. The repertoire holds about 14,000 clones, with roughly 77% as singletons. The sequence derives from a human donor in good health. Sequenced sample: PBMCs.

The CDR3 loop is CASSQGLAGPTDTQYF. The CDR3 DNA is TGTGCCAGCAGTCAAGGACTAGCGGGACCCACAGATACGCAGTATTTT. The chain links TRBV27 to TRBJ2-3; 12 bases align to TRBD2. V lost 5 bases and J lost 2; bases outside the gene matches: 5. This CDR3 has 16 residues. The germline V gene has CDR1 MNHEY and CDR2 SMNVEV (reference sequence).